The 20 T cell receptor beta chains presented below share a single source sample, sequenced in a study of sequential checkpoint blockade in melanoma. Treatment indicated: randomized to nivolumab then ipilimumab (arm A) or the reverse (arm B). TCRdb's copy holds only in-frame clones and misses some; the assay was immunoSEQ multiplex PCR. Here the sample spans about 20,000 clones, roughly four fifths being singletons. Here the sequenced sample was CD8+ T cells sorted from blood (inferred from file names), taken from a patient given nivolumab and ipilimumab in sequence. The receptors originated from a human donor with melanoma.

J is TRBJ1-6 and V is TRBV7-6; D is unclear. CDR1 and CDR2 (germline): SGHVS, FNYEAQ. V was cut by 3 bases and J by 3 bases, with 9 bases left in between. The CDR3 totals 15 residues. Here the CDR3 reads CASSFRENYNSPLHF. The CDR3 nucleotides read TGTGCCAGCAGCTTCCGGGAAAACTATAATTCACCCCTCCACTTT.

The chain combines TRBV14 with TRBJ2-5, with D perhaps matching TRBD2 (5 bases). CDR1 SGHDN and CDR2 FVKESK come from the germline V gene. This CDR3 comprises 15 residues. The V gene lost 1 base and the J gene lost 2 bases, with 11 bases spanning the gap. CDR3 nucleotide sequence: TGTGCCAGCAGCCAAGGCTACGGGATACAAGAGACCCAGTACTTC. This gives the protein CASSQGYGIQETQYF.

The chain employs TRBV6-6 and TRBJ1-2, with 11 bases that match TRBD1. The CDR3 totals 14 residues. J lost 7 bases, V lost 6 bases, and 7 bases had no gene match. Germline CDR1 and CDR2: MNHNY and SVGAGI (reference sequence). CDR3: CASSPGQGASGYTF. Here the CDR3 DNA reads TGTGCCAGCAGCCCAGGACAGGGGGCGAGTGGCTACACCTTC.

J is TRBJ2-2 and V is TRBV2, with a possible D match to TRBD1 (6 bases). Trimming took 5 bases from V and 6 from J, leaving 10 bases between them. The CDR3 has 13 residues. The germline gives CDR1 SNHLY, CDR2 FYNNEI. CDR3 in amino acids: CASSPPGAGELFF. The CDR3 DNA sequence: TGTGCCAGCAGTCCCCCAGGGGCCGGGGAGCTGTTTTTT.

The V call is TRBV15, the J call TRBJ1-5, with a tentative D call TRBD1 (5 bases). The CDR3 is made up of 14 amino acids. The germline gives CDR1 LNHNV, CDR2 YYDKDF (reference sequence). Trimming pared 0 bases from V and 6 bases from J, leaving 9 bases between. DNA of the CDR3: TGTGCCACCAGCAGAGATAGGGGCGGTCAGCCCCAGCATTTT. Encoded protein: CATSRDRGGQPQHF.

The chain uses TRBV7-2 and TRBJ2-5; 10 bases align to TRBD2. The CDR3 consists of 17 residues. V shed 4 bases, J shed 2 bases, and the junction held 10 bases outside the gene matches. The germline V gene has CDR1 SGHTA and CDR2 FQGNSA. The CDR3 loop reads CASSSGLALGSQETQYF. The CDR3 bases are TGTGCCAGCAGCTCGGGACTAGCGCTGGGTAGTCAAGAGACCCAGTACTTC.

The chain recombines TRBV2 with TRBJ2-1, with 8 bases fitting TRBD2. CDR1 and CDR2 (germline): SNHLY, FYNNEI. V trimming: 4 bases; J trimming: 6 bases; junction bases outside the gene matches: 5. The CDR3 is 14 residues long. The DNA of the CDR3 is TGTGCCAGCAGTGCTTCGGGGGGGCCCAATGAGCAGTTCTTC. This gives the protein CASSASGGPNEQFF.

Here the CDR3 reads CASSPLTGVVPYGYTF. DNA for the CDR3: TGTGCCAGCAGTCCACTAACAGGGGTGGTCCCCTATGGCTACACCTTC. The chain has TRBV27 and TRBJ1-2, with TRBD1 matching 7 bases. Trimming took 5 bases from V and 4 from J; bases not matched to a gene: 13. CDR1 and CDR2 (germline): MNHEY, SMNVEV (reference sequence). The CDR3 totals 16 residues.

This clone was counted only a few times. Other DNA sequences in this specimen translate into the identical CDR3. The rearrangement uses TRBV6-5 and TRBJ1-6; no clear D gene. Trimming stripped 0 bases from V and 13 bases from J, with 10 bases between. The CDR3 runs to 13 residues. Per the germline V gene, CDR1 is MNHEY and CDR2 is SVGAGI. This chain's CDR3 is CASSYSPGSPLHF. The CDR3 region has the DNA TGTGCCAGCAGTTACTCCCCAGGTTCCCCCCTCCACTTT.

The chain recombines TRBV4-3 with TRBJ1-5; D unclear. Germline V gene lookup returns CDR1 LGHNA and CDR2 YSLEER. Trimming took 0 bases from V and 0 from J, leaving 18 bases between them. The CDR3 is 19 residues long. This CDR3 reads CASSQDLSVLEYSNQPQHF. The CDR3 DNA sequence: TGCGCCAGCAGCCAAGATCTTTCGGTCTTGGAGTATAGCAATCAGCCCCAGCATTTT.

J is TRBJ1-1 and V is TRBV4-3; D ambiguous. CDR3 length: 14 amino acids. Trimming removed 0 bases from V and 1 base from J, with 6 bases in between. Germline CDR1 and CDR2: LGHNA and YSLEER. DNA for the CDR3: TGCGCCAGCAGCCAAGACATACAGAACACTGAAGCTTTCTTT. Amino acid sequence: CASSQDIQNTEAFF.

This clone was found once. J is TRBJ1-1 and V is TRBV9; 7 nucleotides align to TRBD1. CDR3 length equals 17 residues. CDR1 SGDLS and CDR2 YYNGEE come from the germline V gene. The junction had 12 bases not matched to a gene; V was cut back by 0 bases and J by 4 bases. The CDR3 nucleotides are TGTGCCAGCAGCGTAGCAAGGGGGCGCGGTTTGGCCACTGAAGCTTTCTTT. This sequence encodes CASSVARGRGLATEAFF.

The chain recombines TRBV6-5 with TRBJ1-2; no firm D call. Germline CDR1 reads MNHEY; CDR2 reads SVGAGI. The CDR3 is 14 residues long. V was shortened by 2 bases and J by 3 bases, with 10 bases between the two germline ends. The CDR3 sequence: CASSYGGFDYGYTF. In DNA form, the CDR3 reads TGTGCCAGCAGTTACGGTGGCTTTGACTATGGCTACACCTTC.

This clone was detected only a few times. This chain joins TRBV6-4 and TRBJ2-3, with D possibly TRBD2 on 7 matching bases. Germline lookup yields CDR1 MRHNA and CDR2 SNTAGT. The length of the CDR3 is 16 residues. V was clipped by 0 bases and J by 3 bases, with 13 bases between them. CDR3 amino acids: CASSDSKGGGTDTQYF. The CDR3, as DNA: TGTGCCAGCAGTGACTCTAAGGGGGGGGGAACAGATACGCAGTATTTT.

This rearrangement joins TRBV13 to TRBJ2-5; 8 nucleotides line up with TRBD1. The junction had 7 bases not matched to a gene; V was cut back by 5 bases and J by 2 bases. The CDR3 consists of 15 residues. Germline V gives CDR1 PRHDT, CDR2 FYEKMQ (reference sequence). The CDR3 region has the DNA TGTGCCAGCAGCGAAACAGGGGGGAGTCAAGAGACCCAGTACTTC. It encodes CASSETGGSQETQYF.

The genes are TRBV29-1 and TRBJ2-1; 12 positions agree with TRBD2. Germline-derived CDR1 and CDR2 are SQVTM and ANQGSEA. With 4 bases clipped from V and 2 bases from J, the junction kept 3 bases outside the gene matches. The CDR3 runs 15 residues. The CDR3 spells CSVVRTSGTYNEQFF. The DNA of the CDR3 is TGCAGCGTTGTCCGGACTAGCGGGACCTACAATGAGCAGTTCTTC.

The rearrangement joins TRBV28 to TRBJ2-5, with 9 bases lining up with TRBD2. CDR1 is MDHEN, CDR2 SYDVKM, per germline. CDR3 size: 16 residues. Unmatched junction bases numbered 7, after V lost 5 bases and J lost 0 bases. CDR3 sequence: CASSMMGLADQETQYF. CDR3 nucleotides: TGTGCCAGCAGTATGATGGGACTAGCCGACCAAGAGACCCAGTACTTC.

The chain uses TRBV4-1 and TRBJ2-4, with D uncertain. Between the trimmed V and J ends, which lost 0 bases and 5 bases, there was a span of 5 bases. Per germline, CDR1 MGHRA and CDR2 YSYEKL. This CDR3 region has 13 residues. This CDR3 reads CASSQDSENIQYF. In nucleotides, the CDR3 is TGCGCCAGCAGCCAAGACTCGGAAAACATTCAGTACTTC.

The rearrangement uses TRBV7-8 and TRBJ2-1, with TRBD2 matching over 8 bases. Germline CDR1 is SGHVS and CDR2 is FQNEAQ. The CDR3 length is 13 residues. V was pared by 7 bases and J by 5 bases, with 4 bases of the junction left unmatched. The CDR3 nucleotides are TGTGCCAGCACCAGACTAGCGAACAATGAGCAGTTCTTC. The encoded protein is CASTRLANNEQFF.

The rearrangement joins TRBV11-2 to TRBJ2-7; 7 bases fit TRBD2. With V trimmed by 0 bases and J by 3 bases, 8 bases remained unmatched. The CDR3 sequence is 16 residues long. Germline values: CDR1 SGHAT, CDR2 FQNNGV. The CDR3 loop is CASSLDPSGEGYEQYF. In nucleotides, the CDR3 is TGTGCCAGCAGCTTAGATCCCTCCGGGGAGGGCTACGAGCAGTACTTC.